This T cell receptor (beta chain) was retrieved from a study of blood T cell repertoires in COVID-19. The CDR3 loop spans 15 amino acids. The V segment lost 6 bases and the J segment 6 bases; nucleotides outside the gene matches: 6. Germline CDR1 reads SGHAT; CDR2 reads FQDESV (reference sequence). TCRdb's copy holds only in-frame clones and misses some; the assay was immunoSEQ multiplex PCR. The sample yields about 26,000 clones, roughly 90% seen once. This TCR was sampled from a man aged 65 to 85 with acute or convalescent COVID-19. The sample was peripheral blood. The rearrangement uses TRBV11-1 and TRBJ2-7, with 15 bases matching TRBD2. CDR3 residues: CASSWTSGRAREQYF. CDR3 bases: TGTGCCAGCAGTTGGACTAGCGGGAGGGCCCGCGAGCAGTACTTC.